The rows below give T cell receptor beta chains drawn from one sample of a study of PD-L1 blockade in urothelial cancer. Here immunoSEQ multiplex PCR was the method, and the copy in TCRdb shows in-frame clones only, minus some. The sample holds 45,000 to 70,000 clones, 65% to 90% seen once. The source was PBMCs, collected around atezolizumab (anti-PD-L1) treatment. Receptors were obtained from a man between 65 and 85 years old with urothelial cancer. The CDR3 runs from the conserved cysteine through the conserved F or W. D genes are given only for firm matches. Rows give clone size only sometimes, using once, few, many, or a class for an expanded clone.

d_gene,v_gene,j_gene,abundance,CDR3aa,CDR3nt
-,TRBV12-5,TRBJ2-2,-,CASGLDSIGVRGTGELFF,TGTGCTAGTGGTTTGGATTCCATCGGGGTTCGAGGCACCGGGGAGCTGTTTTTT
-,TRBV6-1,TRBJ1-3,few,CASSEALDGGGNTIYF,TGTGCCAGCAGTGAAGCGCTAGACGGAGGGGGAAACACCATATATTTT
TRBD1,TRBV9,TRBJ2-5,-,CASSVGVGAGGRGTQETQYF,TGTGCCAGCAGCGTGGGCGTGGGGGCAGGGGGAAGGGGTACTCAAGAGACCCAGTACTTC
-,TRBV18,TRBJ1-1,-,CASSSGGNTEAFF,TGTGCCAGCTCATCGGGGGGGAACACTGAAGCTTTCTTT
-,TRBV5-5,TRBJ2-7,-,CASSFRAGHHYEQYF,TGTGCCAGCAGCTTCCGTGCGGGCCACCACTACGAGCAGTACTTC
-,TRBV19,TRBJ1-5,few,CASSIDWRTQHF,TGTGCCAGTAGTATAGATTGGAGGACCCAGCATTTT
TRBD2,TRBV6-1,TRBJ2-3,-,CASSEELAGSTDTQYF,TGTGCCAGCAGTGAAGAACTAGCGGGTAGCACAGATACGCAGTATTTT
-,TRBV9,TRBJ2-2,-,CASSVESRGNTGELFF,TGTGCCAGCAGCGTAGAATCTCGGGGTAACACCGGGGAGCTGTTTTTT
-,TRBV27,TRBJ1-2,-,CASSLWGGFPTF,TGTGCCAGCAGTTTATGGGGGGGGTTCCCCACCTTC
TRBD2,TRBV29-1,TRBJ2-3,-,CSVRTGLAGGQDTQYF,TGCAGCGTAAGAACGGGACTAGCGGGAGGGCAAGATACGCAGTATTTT
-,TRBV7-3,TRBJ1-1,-,CASSLGYRNTEAFF,TGTGCCAGCAGCTTAGGCTACAGGAACACTGAAGCTTTCTTT
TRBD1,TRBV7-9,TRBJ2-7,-,CASSLGQGGREQYF,TGTGCCAGCAGCCTCGGACAGGGGGGTCGTGAGCAGTACTTC
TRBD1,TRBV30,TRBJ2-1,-,CAGLDRGKNEQFF,TGTGCCGGCCTGGACAGGGGTAAGAATGAGCAGTTCTTC
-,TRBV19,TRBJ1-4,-,CASSSDSRNEKLFF,TGTGCCAGTAGCTCTGACAGCCGTAATGAAAAACTGTTTTTT
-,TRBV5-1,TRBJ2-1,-,CASSLAGRDSYYNEQFF,TGCGCCAGCAGCTTGGCCGGGCGGGACAGTTACTACAATGAGCAGTTCTTC
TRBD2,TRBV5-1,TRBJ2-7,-,CASSPGTSSEQYF,TGCGCCAGCAGCCCCGGGACTAGCTCCGAGCAGTACTTC
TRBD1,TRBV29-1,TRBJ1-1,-,CSGGQQNTEAFF,TGCAGCGGGGGACAGCAGAACACTGAAGCTTTCTTT
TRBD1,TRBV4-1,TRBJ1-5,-,CASSQAVGQGWDQPQHF,TGCGCCAGCAGCCAAGCAGTGGGACAGGGGTGGGATCAGCCCCAGCATTTT
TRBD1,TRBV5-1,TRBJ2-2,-,CASSQSTGGATGELFF,TGCGCCAGCAGCCAATCGACAGGGGGCGCAACCGGGGAGCTGTTTTTT
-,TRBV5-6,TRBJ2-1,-,CASSGIRDTINEQFF,TGTGCCAGCAGCGGAATACGGGACACCATCAATGAGCAGTTCTTC
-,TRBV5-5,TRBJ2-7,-,CASSLGGTKLSYEQYF,TGTGCCAGCAGCTTGGGGGGCACTAAACTCTCCTACGAGCAGTACTTC
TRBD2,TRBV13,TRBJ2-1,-,CASSSGRDNEQFF,TGTGCCAGCAGCTCCGGGAGGGACAATGAGCAGTTCTTC
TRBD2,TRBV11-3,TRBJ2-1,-,CASSLGGSRNEQFF,TGTGCCAGCAGCTTAGGCGGGAGTCGCAATGAGCAGTTCTTC
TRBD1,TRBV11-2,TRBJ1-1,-,CASSFTGGAEAFF,TGTGCCAGCAGCTTTACAGGGGGGGCTGAAGCTTTCTTT
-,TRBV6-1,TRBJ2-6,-,CASSGTASGANVLTF,TGTGCCAGCAGTGGAACAGCCTCTGGGGCCAACGTCCTGACTTTC
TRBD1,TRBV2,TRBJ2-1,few,CASRSGTGAYNEQFF,TGTGCCAGCAGGTCCGGGACAGGGGCCTACAATGAGCAGTTCTTC
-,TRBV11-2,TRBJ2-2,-,CASSTDRRWTGELFF,TGTGCCAGCAGCACGGACAGACGGTGGACCGGGGAGCTGTTTTTT
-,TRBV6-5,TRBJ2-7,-,CASSLQDSFYEQYF,TGTGCCAGCAGTCTCCAAGACAGTTTCTACGAGCAGTACTTC
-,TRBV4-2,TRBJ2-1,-,CASSQGLLAGDEQFF,TGTGCCAGCAGCCAGGGCCTGCTCGCGGGCGACGAGCAGTTCTTC
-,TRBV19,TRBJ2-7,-,CASSLTLGSYGSLAEQYF,TGTGCCAGTAGTCTCACCCTAGGGTCCTACGGGAGTCTGGCGGAGCAGTACTTC
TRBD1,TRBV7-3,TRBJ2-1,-,CASSYGTGAINEQFF,TGTGCCAGCAGCTACGGGACAGGGGCTATCAATGAGCAGTTCTTC
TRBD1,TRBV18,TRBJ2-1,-,CASSPGTDNNEQFF,TGTGCCAGCTCCCCAGGGACAGATAACAATGAGCAGTTCTTC
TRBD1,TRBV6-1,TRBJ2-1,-,CASSVQGNNEQFF,TGTGCCAGCAGTGTACAGGGGAACAATGAGCAGTTCTTC
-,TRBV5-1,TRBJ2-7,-,CASSLEGSSYEQYF,TGCGCCAGCAGCTTGGAAGGGAGCTCCTACGAGCAGTACTTC
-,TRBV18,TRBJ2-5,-,CASSPNRETQYF,TGTGCCAGCTCACCAAATCGAGAGACCCAGTACTTC
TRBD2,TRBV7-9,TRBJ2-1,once,CASSSDSGSPYNEQFF,TGTGCCAGCAGCTCCGATAGCGGGAGCCCCTACAATGAGCAGTTCTTC
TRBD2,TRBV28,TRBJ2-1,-,CASSPGGSGRFYNEQFF,TGTGCCAGCAGCCCCGGTGGTAGCGGGAGGTTCTACAATGAGCAGTTCTTC
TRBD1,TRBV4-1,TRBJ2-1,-,CASSQSPSGQGVNEQFF,TGCGCCAGCAGCCAATCTCCGTCCGGACAGGGTGTTAATGAGCAGTTCTTC
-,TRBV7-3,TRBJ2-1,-,CASSLGSGSYNEQFF,TGTGCCAGCAGCTTAGGATCGGGCTCCTACAATGAGCAGTTCTTC
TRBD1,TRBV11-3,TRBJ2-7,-,CATPGQGSYEQYF,TGTGCCACTCCGGGACAGGGGTCCTACGAGCAGTACTTC
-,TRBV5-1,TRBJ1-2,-,CASSANTGWGNYGYTF,TGCGCCAGCAGCGCAAATACAGGGTGGGGGAACTATGGCTACACCTTC
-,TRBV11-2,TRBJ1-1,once,CASSAIRGTDTEAFF,TGTGCCAGCAGCGCCATTAGGGGGACGGACACTGAAGCTTTCTTT
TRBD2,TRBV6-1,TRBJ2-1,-,CASSEYWAGAYNEQFF,TGTGCCAGCAGTGAATATTGGGCGGGAGCCTACAATGAGCAGTTCTTC
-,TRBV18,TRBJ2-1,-,CASSPTTRGSHEQFF,TGTGCCAGCTCTCCGACGACTAGAGGGTCCCATGAGCAGTTCTTC
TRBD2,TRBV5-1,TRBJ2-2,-,CASTRSGRDTGELFF,TGCGCCAGCACTCGTAGCGGGAGGGACACCGGGGAGCTGTTTTTT
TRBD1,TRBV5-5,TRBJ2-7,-,CASSKPGQSSYEQYF,TGTGCCAGCAGTAAACCGGGACAGAGCTCCTACGAGCAGTACTTC
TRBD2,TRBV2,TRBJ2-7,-,CASSALLAGGYEQYF,TGTGCCAGCAGTGCGTTACTAGCGGGAGGGTACGAGCAGTACTTC
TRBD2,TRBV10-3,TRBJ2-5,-,CAISDPGLVRETQYF,TGTGCCATCAGCGACCCCGGACTAGTCCGAGAGACCCAGTACTTC
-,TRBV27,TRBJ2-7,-,CASSRAGSYEQYF,TGTGCCAGCAGTCGCGCCGGTTCCTACGAGCAGTACTTC
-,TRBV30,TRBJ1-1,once,CAWGLGNTEAFF,TGTGCCTGGGGGCTCGGGAACACTGAAGCTTTCTTT
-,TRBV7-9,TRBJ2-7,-,CASSLGGRWSYEQYF,TGTGCCAGCAGCTTAGGCGGCCGCTGGTCCTACGAGCAGTACTTC
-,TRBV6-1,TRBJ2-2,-,CASSEAGAGELFF,TGTGCCAGCAGTGAAGCCGGGGCCGGGGAGCTGTTTTTT
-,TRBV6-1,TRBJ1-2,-,CASRIQGNEGYTF,TGTGCCAGCAGGATCCAGGGTAATGAGGGCTACACCTTC
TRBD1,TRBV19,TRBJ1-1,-,CASSRDRTNTEAFF,TGTGCCAGTAGTCGGGACAGGACGAACACTGAAGCTTTCTTT
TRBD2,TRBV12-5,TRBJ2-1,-,CASGLWTSLGEQFF,TGTGCTAGTGGTCTCTGGACTAGTCTGGGTGAGCAGTTCTTC
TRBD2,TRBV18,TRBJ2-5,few,CASSPKAGGPGETQYF,TGTGCCAGCTCACCCAAAGCGGGAGGGCCAGGGGAGACCCAGTACTTC
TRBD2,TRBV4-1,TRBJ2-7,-,CASSQDITSGTHEQYF,TGCGCCAGCAGCCAAGATATAACTAGCGGCACCCACGAGCAGTACTTC